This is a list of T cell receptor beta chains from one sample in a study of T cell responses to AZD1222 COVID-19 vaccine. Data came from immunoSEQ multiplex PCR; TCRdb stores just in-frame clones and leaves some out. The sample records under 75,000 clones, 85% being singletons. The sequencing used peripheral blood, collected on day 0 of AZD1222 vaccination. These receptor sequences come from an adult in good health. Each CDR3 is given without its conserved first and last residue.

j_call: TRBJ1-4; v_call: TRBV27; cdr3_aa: ASSSTGLANEKLF
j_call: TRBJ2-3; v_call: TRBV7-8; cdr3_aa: ASSLAGQTGVQY
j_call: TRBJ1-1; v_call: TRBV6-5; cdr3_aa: ASSYGIGSLATEAF
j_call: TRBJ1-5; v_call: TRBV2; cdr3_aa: ASTTGQYQPQH
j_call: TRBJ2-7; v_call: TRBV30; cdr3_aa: AWSVARLGGNYEQY
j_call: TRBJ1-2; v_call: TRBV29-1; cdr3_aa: SVVGTSNYGYT
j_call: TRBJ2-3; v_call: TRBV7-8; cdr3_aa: ASSKWSGVSTDTQY
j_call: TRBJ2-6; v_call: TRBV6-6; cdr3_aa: ASSNGGANVLT
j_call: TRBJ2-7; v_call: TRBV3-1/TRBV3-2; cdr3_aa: ASSQTASSYEQY
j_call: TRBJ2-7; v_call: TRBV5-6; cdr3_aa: ASSSLTEGLYYEQY
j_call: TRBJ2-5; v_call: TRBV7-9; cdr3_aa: ASSPTGLSGETQY
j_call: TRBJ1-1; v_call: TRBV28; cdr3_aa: ASSLEGWDEAF
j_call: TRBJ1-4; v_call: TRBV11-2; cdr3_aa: ASSQGHSFEKLF
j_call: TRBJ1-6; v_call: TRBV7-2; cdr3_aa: ASSLVGDSPPLH
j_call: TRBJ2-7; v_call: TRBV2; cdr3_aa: ASFRTAYEQY
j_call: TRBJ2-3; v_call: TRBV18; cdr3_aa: ASSPGPIGTDTQY
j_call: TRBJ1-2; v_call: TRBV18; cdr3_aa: ASSPRAGAGYT
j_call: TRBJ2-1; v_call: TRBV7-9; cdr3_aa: ASSLVFNEQF
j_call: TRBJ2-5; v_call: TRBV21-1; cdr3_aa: ASSKESAPEGGETQY
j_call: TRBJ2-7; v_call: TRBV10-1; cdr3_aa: ASSELRTQGEQY
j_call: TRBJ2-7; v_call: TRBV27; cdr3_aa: ASSPRWDSYEQY
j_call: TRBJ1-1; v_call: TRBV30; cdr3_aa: AWSLRFEAF
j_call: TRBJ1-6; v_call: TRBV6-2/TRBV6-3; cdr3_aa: ASSYSGDTNSPLH
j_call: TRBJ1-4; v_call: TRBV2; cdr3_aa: ASSGQVSNEKLF
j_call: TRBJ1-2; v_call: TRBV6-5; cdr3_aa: ASSARGLEHYGYT
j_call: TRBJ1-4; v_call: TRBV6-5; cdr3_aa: ASSTGGWEKLF
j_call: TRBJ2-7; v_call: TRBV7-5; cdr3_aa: VRSRGQGDEQY
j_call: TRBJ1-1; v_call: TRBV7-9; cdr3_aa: ASSGTGRGNTEAF
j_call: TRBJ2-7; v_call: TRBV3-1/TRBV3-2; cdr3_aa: ASSRGQGPYEQY
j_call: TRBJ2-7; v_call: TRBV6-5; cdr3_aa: ASSYSFGTGGYEQY
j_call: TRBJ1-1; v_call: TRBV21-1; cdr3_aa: ASSKCPRAF
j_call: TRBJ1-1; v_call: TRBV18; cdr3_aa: ASSSTGVNTEAF
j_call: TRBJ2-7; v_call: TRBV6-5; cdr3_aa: ASSSPRTRQY
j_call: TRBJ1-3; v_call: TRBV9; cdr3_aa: ASSVGAGSGNTIY
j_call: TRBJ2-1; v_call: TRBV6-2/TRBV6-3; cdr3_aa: ASSYSLTSGRAYEQF
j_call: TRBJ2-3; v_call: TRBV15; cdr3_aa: ATVGGAENTDTQY
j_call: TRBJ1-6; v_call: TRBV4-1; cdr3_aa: ASSQGLWPLH
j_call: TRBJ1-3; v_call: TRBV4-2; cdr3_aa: ASSQGGVDNTIY
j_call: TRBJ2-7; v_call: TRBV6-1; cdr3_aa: ASSERGPEQY
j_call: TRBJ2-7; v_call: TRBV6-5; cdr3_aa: ASISIGQGYEQY
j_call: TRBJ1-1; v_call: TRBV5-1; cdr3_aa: ASSFGGDTEAF